The source of this T cell receptor beta chain is a study of cytomegalovirus exposure and HLA in healthy donors. Study-wide points: The TCR clusters that emerged in the first cohort tended, a later analysis found, to co-occur in the approximately 110 validation repertoires.

Concerning this clone itself: Its antigen is undetermined.

CDR1 is SNHLY and CDR2 is FYNNEI in the germline V gene. V dropped 1 base and J dropped 4; count of bases not matched to a gene: 3. CDR3 length: 15 amino acids. Clones were sequenced by immunoSEQ multiplex PCR, and TCRdb holds only the in-frame ones, with some missing. The table lists about 180,000 clones, around 85% of them singletons. The sequenced sample was PBMCs. The sequence was obtained from a man between 18 and 29 years old in good health and CMV-seropositive. The gene calls are TRBV2 and TRBJ1-3, with 8 bases fitting TRBD1. CDR3 sequence (DNA): TGTGCCAGCAGTGAAGAGACAGGGGTAGGAAACACCATATATTTT. Encoded protein: CASSEETGVGNTIYF.